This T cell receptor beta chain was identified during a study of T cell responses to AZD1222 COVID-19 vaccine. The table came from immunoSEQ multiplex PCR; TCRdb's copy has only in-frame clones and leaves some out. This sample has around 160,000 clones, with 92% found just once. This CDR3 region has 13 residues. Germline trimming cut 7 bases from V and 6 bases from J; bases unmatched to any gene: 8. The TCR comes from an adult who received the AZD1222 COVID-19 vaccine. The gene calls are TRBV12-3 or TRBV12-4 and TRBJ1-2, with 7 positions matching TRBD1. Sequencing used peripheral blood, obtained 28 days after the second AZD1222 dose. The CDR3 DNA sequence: TGTGCCAGCACTCGCAGAGGGGGCGATGGCTACACCTTC. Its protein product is CASTRRGGDGYTF.